This TCR beta chain was observed in a study of human thymus T cells. Study-level points and caveats: Repertoires sampled from thymus and blood appeared biased in V and J gene usage.

V lost 2 bases and J 2 bases, leaving 12 bases between the germline ends. The CDR3 runs 15 residues. The germline gives CDR1 MDHEN, CDR2 SYDVKM. Obtained as resections during corrective heart surgery, the thymus tissue was then studied. TCRdb's table, derived via immunoSEQ multiplex PCR, lists solely in-frame clones and lacks some. The sample shows about 130,000 clones, about 94% of them seen only once. This clone has a single count. The antigen is undetermined. Other DNA sequences in the same sample also yield this CDR3. This rearrangement joins TRBV28 to TRBJ1-1; weak D call: TRBD1 (6 bases). The sequenced sample was thymus tissue. This sequence originates from a boy under three years old with a congenital heart defect but otherwise immunologically healthy. In DNA, the CDR3 is TGTGCCAGCAGTTTAAGGGGGAGGGGCAACACTGAAGCTTTCTTT. As protein: CASSLRGRGNTEAFF.